One and the same sample provided the 16 T cell receptor beta chains below, sequenced in a study of identical twins. TCRdb re-called the 5' RACE reads with MiXCR, one entry per CDR3 protein. The sample gives hundreds of thousands of distinct CDR3 sequences, roughly 7% of which show up once; 3.6% is in the top ten. These data were also reused for a study on yellow fever vaccine responses in identical twins.

Sequenced sample: memory (CD45RO+) T cells sorted from blood. Receptors were obtained from a woman aged 18-35 years in good health.

There are many counts of this clonotype. V and J are TRBV12-3 or TRBV12-4 and TRBJ1-5; TRBD1 is a possible D gene (6 bases). Trimming took off 3 bases at V and 4 bases at J, with 13 bases between the two ends. The CDR3 has 15 residues. The CDR3: CASSFVGTPNQPQHF. The DNA for the CDR3 is TGTGCCAGCAGTTTTGTAGGGACACCTAATCAGCCCCAGCATTTT.

This clonotype was counted many times. This chain joins TRBV12-3 or TRBV12-4 and TRBJ1-1; 7 bases map to TRBD1. The CDR3 is 14 amino acids. V lost 3 bases to trimming and J lost 6 bases; unmatched junction nucleotides: 7. CDR3 nucleotide sequence: TGTGCCAGCAGTTTTTCCCGACAGGGCCCTGAAGCTTTCTTT. It codes for CASSFSRQGPEAFF.

This chain joins TRBV6-1 and TRBJ2-5; no clear D. CDR3 length: 11 amino acids. The V gene lost 8 bases and the J gene lost 5 bases, with 9 bases spanning the gap. CDR1 is MNHNS, CDR2 SASEGT, per germline. DNA for the CDR3: TGTGCCAGCTACGAAGTGGAGACCCAGTACTTC. It yields the protein CASYEVETQYF.

This clonotype has just a few counts. V usage is TRBV9 and J usage is TRBJ2-3, with 12 positions matching TRBD2. Germline V lookup: CDR1 SGDLS, CDR2 YYNGEE. The V gene end was trimmed by 4 bases and the J gene end by 2 bases; junction bases not matched to a gene: 5. The CDR3 totals 16 residues. In nucleotides, the CDR3 is TGTGCCAGCAGCAATACTAGCGGGAGGCCCACAGATACGCAGTATTTT. Its protein is CASSNTSGRPTDTQYF.

The V gene is TRBV5-1, the J gene TRBJ2-2; 9 positions agree with TRBD1. The CDR3 loop spans 17 amino acids. V dropped 3 bases and J dropped 4; count of bases not matched to a gene: 10. The V gene's germline CDR1 is SGHRS and CDR2 YFSETQ. The CDR3 is CASSSKIGQGITGELFF. CDR3 coding DNA: TGCGCCAGCAGCTCAAAAATCGGACAGGGGATCACCGGGGAGCTGTTTTTT.

This clonotype was detected only a few times. The chain recombines TRBV4-1 with TRBJ1-6; D uncertain. Trimming took 0 bases from V and 5 from J, leaving 8 bases between them. Germline CDR1 reads MGHRA; CDR2 reads YSYEKL. The CDR3 loop spans 15 amino acids. Here the CDR3 reads CASSQDLRDNSPLHF. CDR3 in DNA: TGCGCCAGCAGCCAAGATCTGAGGGATAATTCACCCCTCCACTTT.

The chain links TRBV27 to TRBJ2-3; TRBD2 aligns across 8 bases. Trimming cost V 5 bases and J 7 bases; bases outside gene matches: 14. The CDR3 runs 16 residues. Germline loops: CDR1 MNHEY, CDR2 SMNVEV (reference sequence). The CDR3 protein is CASSPQSGGGVNTQYF. As DNA, the CDR3 is TGTGCCAGCAGTCCACAGAGCGGGGGCGGCGTGAATACGCAGTATTTT.

This clonotype has just a few counts. The chain combines TRBV7-2 with TRBJ2-7, with 10 bases that match TRBD1. With V trimmed by 5 bases and J by 1 base, 5 bases remained unmatched. CDR1 and CDR2 (germline): SGHTA, FQGNSA. This CDR3 spans 15 amino acids. CDR3 sequence: CASSPRTGGSYEQYV. The CDR3, as DNA: TGTGCCAGCAGCCCACGGACAGGGGGGTCCTACGAGCAGTACGTC.

The rearrangement joins TRBV2 to TRBJ1-5, with 12 bases identical to TRBD1. This CDR3 region has 19 residues. Germline CDR1 reads SNHLY; CDR2 reads FYNNEI. Trimming at V came to 11 bases and at J to 0 bases, leaving 17 bases not matched to a gene. The CDR3 nucleotides read TGTGCCTTCTGTTGGGGGACAGGGGGCTTTGGACATAGCAATCAGCCCCAGCATTTT. It is translated as CAFCWGTGGFGHSNQPQHF.

The table lists this clonotype with many counts. J is TRBJ2-2 and V is TRBV7-8, with a tentative D call TRBD1 (6 bases). Germline CDR1 reads SGHVS; CDR2 reads FQNEAQ. Trimming stripped 5 bases from V and 1 base from J, with 11 bases between. The CDR3 length is 15 residues. The DNA of the CDR3 is TGTGCCAGCAGCCCGTGGGACAAGAACACCGGGGAGCTGTTTTTT. Translated: CASSPWDKNTGELFF.

This clonotype was counted only a few times. The chain recombines TRBV18 with TRBJ2-6; D gene unclear. Germline V gene lookup returns CDR1 KGHSH and CDR2 LQKENI. The V and J ends lost 3 bases and 1 base respectively, with 7 bases between them. The CDR3 has 15 amino acids. The CDR3 nucleotides read TGTGCCAGCTCACCGCAGCAATCTGGGGCCAACGTCCTGACTTTC. It specifies CASSPQQSGANVLTF.

This clonotype showed up many times. The rearrangement links TRBV12-3 or TRBV12-4 to TRBJ2-4; 9 nucleotides align to TRBD1. Trimming removed 11 bases from V and 7 bases from J; junction bases left unmatched: 15. The CDR3 has 15 residues. CDR3 bases: TGTGCCTCCTCCAAGTGGGGACAGGGAGGGAACATTCAGTACTTC. Its translation: CASSKWGQGGNIQYF.

The chain joins TRBV7-9 to TRBJ1-1; D not resolved. Germline V lookup: CDR1 SEHNR, CDR2 FQNEAQ (reference sequence). This CDR3 has 15 amino acids. V lost 2 bases, J lost 1 base, and 11 bases lay in between. Here the CDR3 reads CASSLWVGSNTEAFF. The CDR3 DNA is TGTGCCAGCAGCTTATGGGTGGGGTCGAACACTGAAGCTTTCTTT.

The chain links TRBV20-1 to TRBJ2-7; TRBD2 matches 7 bases. The CDR3 length is 15 residues. The junction had 12 bases not matched to a gene; V was cut back by 3 bases and J by 4 bases. The V gene's germline CDR1 is DFQATT and CDR2 SNEGSKA (reference sequence). The CDR3 reads CSASRGRDGSYEQYF. The CDR3 DNA is TGCAGTGCTAGTCGCGGGAGAGATGGTTCGTACGAGCAGTACTTC.

This clonotype was counted at least ten times. The rearrangement uses TRBV5-1 and TRBJ2-5, with D perhaps being TRBD1 or TRBD2 (5 bases each). Germline CDR1 reads SGHRS; CDR2 reads YFSETQ. The ends were cut back, 7 bases at V and 0 bases at J, with 19 bases in the middle. The CDR3 runs 16 residues. CDR3 amino acids: CASGPTLVGDQETQYF. The CDR3 coding sequence is TGCGCCAGCGGCCCCACACTGGTGGGGGACCAAGAGACCCAGTACTTC.

V gene TRBV27 combines with J gene TRBJ2-2; maybe TRBD1 (6 bases). Germline lookup yields CDR1 MNHEY and CDR2 SMNVEV (reference sequence). Trimming left V 4 bases short and J 4 bases short, with 13 bases between. The CDR3 extends over 15 amino acids. CDR3 nucleotide sequence: TGTGCCAGCAGTTCTAACCCAGGGGTCACCGGGGAGCTGTTTTTT. Its protein product is CASSSNPGVTGELFF.